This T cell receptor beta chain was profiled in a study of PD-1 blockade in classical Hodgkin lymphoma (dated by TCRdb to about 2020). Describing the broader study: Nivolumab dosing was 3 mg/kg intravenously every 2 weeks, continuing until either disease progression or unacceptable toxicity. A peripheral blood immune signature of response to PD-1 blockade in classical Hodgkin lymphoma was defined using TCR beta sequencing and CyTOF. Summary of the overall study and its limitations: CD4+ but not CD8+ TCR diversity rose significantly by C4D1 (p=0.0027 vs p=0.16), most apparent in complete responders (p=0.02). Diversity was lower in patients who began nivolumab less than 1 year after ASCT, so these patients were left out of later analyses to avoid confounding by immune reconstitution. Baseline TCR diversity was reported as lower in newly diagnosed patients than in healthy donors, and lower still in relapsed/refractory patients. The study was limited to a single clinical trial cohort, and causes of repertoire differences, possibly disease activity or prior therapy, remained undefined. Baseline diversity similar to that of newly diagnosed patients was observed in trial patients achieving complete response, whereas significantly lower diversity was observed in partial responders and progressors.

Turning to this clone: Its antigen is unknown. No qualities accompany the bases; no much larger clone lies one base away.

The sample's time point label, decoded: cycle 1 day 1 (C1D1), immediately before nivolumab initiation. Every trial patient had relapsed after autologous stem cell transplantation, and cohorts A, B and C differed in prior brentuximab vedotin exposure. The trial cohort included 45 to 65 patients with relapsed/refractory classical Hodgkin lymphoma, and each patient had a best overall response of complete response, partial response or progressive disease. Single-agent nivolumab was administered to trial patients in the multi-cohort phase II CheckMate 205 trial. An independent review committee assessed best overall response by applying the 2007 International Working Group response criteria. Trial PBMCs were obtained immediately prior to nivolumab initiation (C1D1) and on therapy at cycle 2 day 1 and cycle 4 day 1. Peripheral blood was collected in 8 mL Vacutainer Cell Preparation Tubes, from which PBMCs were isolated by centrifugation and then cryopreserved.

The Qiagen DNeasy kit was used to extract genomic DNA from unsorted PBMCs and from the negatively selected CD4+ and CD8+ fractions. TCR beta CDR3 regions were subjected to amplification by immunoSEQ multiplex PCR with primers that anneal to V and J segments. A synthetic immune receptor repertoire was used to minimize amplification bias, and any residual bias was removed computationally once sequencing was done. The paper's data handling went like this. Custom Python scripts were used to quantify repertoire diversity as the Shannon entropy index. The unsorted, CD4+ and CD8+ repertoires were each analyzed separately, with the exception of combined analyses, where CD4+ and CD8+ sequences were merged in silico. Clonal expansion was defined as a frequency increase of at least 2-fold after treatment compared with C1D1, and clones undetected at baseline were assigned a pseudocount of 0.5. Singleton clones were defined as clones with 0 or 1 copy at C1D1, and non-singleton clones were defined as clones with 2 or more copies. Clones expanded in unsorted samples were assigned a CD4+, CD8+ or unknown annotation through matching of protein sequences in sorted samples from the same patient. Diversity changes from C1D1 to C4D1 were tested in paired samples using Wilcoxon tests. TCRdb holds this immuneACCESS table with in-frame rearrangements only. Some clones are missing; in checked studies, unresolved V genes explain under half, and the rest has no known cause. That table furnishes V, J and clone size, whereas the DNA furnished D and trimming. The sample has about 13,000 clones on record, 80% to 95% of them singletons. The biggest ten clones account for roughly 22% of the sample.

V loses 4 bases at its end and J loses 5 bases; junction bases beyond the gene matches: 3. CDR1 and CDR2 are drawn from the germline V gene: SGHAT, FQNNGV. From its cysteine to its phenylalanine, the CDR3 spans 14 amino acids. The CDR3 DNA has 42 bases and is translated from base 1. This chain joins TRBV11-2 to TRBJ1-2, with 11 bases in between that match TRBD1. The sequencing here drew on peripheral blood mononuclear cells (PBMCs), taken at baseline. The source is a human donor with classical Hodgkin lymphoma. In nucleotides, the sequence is TGTGCCAGCAGCTGGGGACAGGGGGTTTATGGCTACACCTTC. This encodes CASSWGQGVYGYTF.